A selection of T cell receptor beta chains follows, all from one sample in a study of blood T cell repertoires in COVID-19. Measured with immunoSEQ multiplex PCR; TCRdb has only the in-frame clones, and not every one. The sample has about 320,000 clones, approximately 86% seen once. Sequenced material: PBMCs or T cells enriched from blood (not recorded which). The source of these receptors is a young woman who had recovered from COVID-19. Both conserved end residues are part of each CDR3. The D gene is left open where the match is weak. Size values are once, few and many counts, or a class for expanded clones, and some rows have none.

d_gene	v_gene	j_gene	abundance	CDR3nt	CDR3aa
.	TRBV18	TRBJ1-5	.	TGTGCCAGCTCGACAAGCAATCAGCCCCAGCATTTT	CASSTSNQPQHF
TRBD1	TRBV15	TRBJ1-1	.	TGTGCCACCAGCAGAGACCCCGGACAGGACACTGAAGCTTTCTTT	CATSRDPGQDTEAFF
.	TRBV7-9	TRBJ1-6	.	TGTGCCAGCAGCTTACGGACAAATAATTCACCCCTCCACTTT	CASSLRTNNSPLHF
TRBD1	TRBV7-8	TRBJ2-7	.	TGTGCCAGCATTAGAACTCTACGGACAGGGGGCGAGCAGTACTTC	CASIRTLRTGGEQYF
.	TRBV28	TRBJ1-4	.	TGTGCCAGCAGTGGGAGACAGGTTGGTTGGGAAAAACTGTTTTTT	CASSGRQVGWEKLFF
.	TRBV5-8	TRBJ1-4	.	TGTGCCAGCAGCGTCGGGGGGATGGGATATGGTGAAAAACTGTTTTTT	CASSVGGMGYGEKLFF
TRBD2	TRBV28	TRBJ2-2	.	TGTGCCAGCGCTTGGGGGAGGGCCGGCGGGGAGCTGTTTTTT	CASAWGRAGGELFF
.	TRBV7-9	TRBJ1-2	.	TGTGCCAGCAGCCCCCTTTTACTTTTCTACACCTTC	CASSPLLLFYTF
.	TRBV7-3	TRBJ2-7	.	TGTGCCAGCAGCTTAGAGCAGGGTACTACCTACGAGCAGTACTTC	CASSLEQGTTYEQYF
.	TRBV6-5	TRBJ2-3	.	TGTGCCAGCAGTTACCAAGCCAGCGTCACAGATACGCAGTATTTT	CASSYQASVTDTQYF
TRBD2	TRBV27	TRBJ2-7	.	TGTGCCAGCAGTTTATCTGCGGCTAGCGGGAGCGAGCAGTACTTC	CASSLSAASGSEQYF
TRBD1	TRBV3-1/TRBV3-2	TRBJ2-1	.	TGTGCCAGCAGCCCGGGACAGGGGTACGGGTCCTACAATGAGCAGTTCTTC	CASSPGQGYGSYNEQFF
TRBD1	TRBV7-8	TRBJ1-6	.	TGTGCCAGCAAGCAAGGGGGCGGGTCACCCCTCCACTTT	CASKQGGGSPLHF
.	TRBV7-3	TRBJ1-5	.	TGTGCCACAGAACGCAGCCCGAACACGGGTTGGAGCAATCAGCCCCAGCATTTT	CATERSPNTGWSNQPQHF
.	TRBV5-1	TRBJ2-7	.	TGCGCCAGCAGCTTGAGGAATAGCGGCCCTTCCTACGAGCAGTACTTC	CASSLRNSGPSYEQYF
.	TRBV3-1/TRBV3-2	TRBJ2-7	.	TGTGCCAGCAGCCAAGGTTCCAGCGGGTTGGGCTACGAGCAGTACTTC	CASSQGSSGLGYEQYF
.	TRBV3-1/TRBV3-2	TRBJ2-1	.	TGTGCCAGCAGCTACAGCCGGGGTGAGCAGTTCTTC	CASSYSRGEQFF
TRBD1	TRBV6-5	TRBJ1-1	.	TGTGCCAGCACCACAGGGGGCTGGAACACTGAAGCTTTCTTT	CASTTGGWNTEAFF
.	TRBV6-2/TRBV6-3	TRBJ1-6	.	TGTGCCAGCAGTTACTCTAACTTCAATTCACCCCTCCACTTT	CASSYSNFNSPLHF
TRBD1	TRBV11-3	TRBJ2-5	.	TGTGCCAGCAGCTTACGGACAGGGGCGGAGACCCAGTACTTC	CASSLRTGAETQYF
TRBD1	TRBV18	TRBJ1-3	.	TGTGCCAGCTCACCACCGTCTGGACAGGTCGGCGGAAACACCATATATTTT	CASSPPSGQVGGNTIYF
TRBD2	TRBV28	TRBJ2-5	.	TGTGCCAGCAGTTCCCTACTAGCGGGAATCGGAGAGACCCAGTACTTC	CASSSLLAGIGETQYF
TRBD2	TRBV15	TRBJ2-3	.	TGTGCCACCAGCAGGGTCCTAGCGGGGGGGATCACAGATACGCAGTATTTT	CATSRVLAGGITDTQYF
TRBD2	TRBV7-2	TRBJ2-5	.	TGTGCCAGCAGCTTAGATTCTAGCGGGGAAGAGACCCAGTACTTC	CASSLDSSGEETQYF
TRBD1	TRBV28	TRBJ2-1	.	TGTGCCAGCAGTTTACTACGAGCCGGACAGGGATTTCTTCCGTTCTTC	CASSLLRAGQGFLPFF
.	TRBV7-2	TRBJ1-2	.	TGTGCCAGCAGCACACAAGGACAGTGGGATGGCTACACCTTC	CASSTQGQWDGYTF
.	TRBV9	TRBJ1-3	once	TGTGCCAGCAGCCCAAGGACAAGCTCTGGAAACACCATATATTTT	CASSPRTSSGNTIYF
.	TRBV19	TRBJ1-5	.	TGTGCCAGTAGCATAAGCCCGGGAAATAGCAATCAGCCCCAGCATTTT	CASSISPGNSNQPQHF
.	TRBV3-1/TRBV3-2	TRBJ1-2	.	TGTGCCAGCAGCCAATATGCAGATGGGGACATGAGAGACTATGGCTACACCTTC	CASSQYADGDMRDYGYTF
TRBD2	TRBV7-2	TRBJ2-3	few	TGTGCCAGCAGCTTAGCACCAGCGGGAAACACAGATACGCAGTATTTT	CASSLAPAGNTDTQYF
.	TRBV5-1	TRBJ1-2	.	TGCGCCAGCAGCTTGTTCAGGAACTATGGCTACACCTTC	CASSLFRNYGYTF
.	TRBV2	TRBJ2-1	once	TGTGCCAGCAGTGATTATGTTGAGCAGTTCTTC	CASSDYVEQFF
TRBD1	TRBV28	TRBJ1-1	.	TGTGCCAGCAGTTTGACAGGGTCTGATTACACTGAAGCTTTCTTT	CASSLTGSDYTEAFF
TRBD1	TRBV28	TRBJ1-5	once	TGTGCCAGCAGTTTGGGACAGGGAACTCAGCCCCAGCATTTT	CASSLGQGTQPQHF
.	TRBV7-2	TRBJ1-1	.	TGTGCCAGCAGCTTGGACAGAATGAACACTGAAGCTTTCTTT	CASSLDRMNTEAFF
.	TRBV7-9	TRBJ1-2	.	TGTGCCAGCAGCGTGGTAGAGAACTATGGCTACACCTTC	CASSVVENYGYTF
TRBD1	TRBV7-9	TRBJ1-1	.	TGTGCCAGCAGCATAGACAGGGGGTGGACTGAAGCTTTCTTT	CASSIDRGWTEAFF
TRBD1	TRBV10-3	TRBJ1-2	.	TGTGCCATCAGTGTTGGGACAGGGTTTGGCTACACCTTC	CAISVGTGFGYTF
.	TRBV7-9	TRBJ1-2	.	TGTGCCAGCAGCGGAGACGGTCCGGATGGCTACACCTTC	CASSGDGPDGYTF
.	TRBV7-2	TRBJ2-1	.	TGTGCCAGCAGCTTAGCACAGGGTGTGTACAATGAGCAGTTCTTC	CASSLAQGVYNEQFF
.	TRBV7-8	TRBJ2-7	.	TGTGCCAGCAGCATCAGGGTCCGAATTAGCGAGCAGTACTTC	CASSIRVRISEQYF